The clone carrying this T cell receptor beta chain was recorded many times. This CDR3 is built from 15 residues. V lost 2 bases and J 3 bases, leaving 10 bases between the germline ends. CDR1 and CDR2 from the germline V gene are SNHLY and FYNNEI. The data are from a study of response to subunit inactivated influenza vaccine. One entry per CDR3 protein, called by TCRdb with MiXCR from the RT-PCR reads. Of under 500,000 distinct CDR3 sequences in the sample, approximately 10% were seen once. The material sequenced was PBMCs from blood, taken 45 days after vaccination. The TCR originated in a man aged 45-65 years who received an inactivated influenza vaccine. This sequence joins TRBV2 and TRBJ2-2, with D perhaps matching TRBD2 (6 bases). The CDR3 loop is CASSEWGGDTGELFF. CDR3 nucleotides: TGTGCCAGCAGTGAATGGGGAGGAGACACCGGGGAGCTGTTTTTT. Looking up the rest from reference TRBV2 and TRBJ2-2 gives the full variable domain: EPEVTQTPSHQVTQMGQEVILRCVPISNHLYFYWYRQILGQKVEFLVSFYNNEISEKSEIFDDQFSVERPDGSNFTLKIRSTKLEDSAMYFCASSEWGGDTGELFFGEGSRLTVL.